This is a list of T cell receptor beta chains from one sample in a study of cytomegalovirus exposure and HLA in healthy donors. Sequencing was performed with immunoSEQ multiplex PCR; in TCRdb, only in-frame clones are kept and a portion is missing. The sample includes about 140,000 clones, around 80% of them seen just once. The sample consisted of PBMCs. The receptors shown here come from a man aged 25 to 40 in good health. CDR3s include the opening cysteine and the closing phenylalanine or tryptophan. The D gene is left open where the match is weak. A row's size may be missing; if present it is once, few, many or a size class.

d_gene | j_gene | v_gene | abundance | CDR3nt | CDR3aa
NA | TRBJ1-5 | TRBV18 | NA | TGTGCCAGCTCACTAGGGGCCGCGGAGCAGCCCCAGCATTTT | CASSLGAAEQPQHF
TRBD2 | TRBJ2-1 | TRBV7-3 | NA | TGTGCCAGCAGCCTAGCGGGAGTACTCAATGAGCAGTTCTTC | CASSLAGVLNEQFF
NA | TRBJ1-5 | TRBV25-1 | NA | TGTGCCAGCAGTGAATCGGCAGGCTATAGCAATCAGCCCCAGCATTTT | CASSESAGYSNQPQHF
TRBD1 | TRBJ2-2 | TRBV18 | NA | TGTGCCAGCTCACCCCGGACAGGGGAGACCGGGGAGCTGTTTTTT | CASSPRTGETGELFF
NA | TRBJ2-2 | TRBV21-1 | NA | TGTGCCAGCATCCAATCCAGTTTGCCGCGGACCGGGGAGCTGTTTTTT | CASIQSSLPRTGELFF
TRBD2 | TRBJ2-5 | TRBV15 | NA | TGTGCCACCAGCAGAGATTTAGCGGGAGGGCGGGAGACCCAGTACTTC | CATSRDLAGGRETQYF
NA | TRBJ2-1 | TRBV28 | NA | TGTGCCAGCAGTTTACCTCCACTGAGTGAGCAGTTCTTC | CASSLPPLSEQFF
NA | TRBJ1-1 | TRBV9 | NA | TGTGCCAGCAGCGTAGCCAGGAACACTGAAGCTTTCTTT | CASSVARNTEAFF
NA | TRBJ2-2 | TRBV19 | NA | TGTGCCAGTAGTATAGAGTGGAGAGACAGTACAACCGGGGAGCTGTTTTTT | CASSIEWRDSTTGELFF
TRBD1 | TRBJ1-5 | TRBV29-1 | NA | TGCAGCGTCCAGAGGGACAGGGGTAGCAATCAGCCCCAGCATTTT | CSVQRDRGSNQPQHF
NA | TRBJ2-3 | TRBV21-1 | NA | TGTGCCAGCCCCGGGACAGGTAGTATCTCAGATACGCAGTATTTT | CASPGTGSISDTQYF
TRBD2 | TRBJ2-1 | TRBV25-1 | NA | TGTGCCAGCAGTGATCTGCTGAGGACTAGCGGGAGTAATGAGCAGTTCTTC | CASSDLLRTSGSNEQFF
NA | TRBJ2-1 | TRBV4-3 | NA | TGCGCCAGCAGCCAGGCAGGCGTACTCTACAATGAGCAGTTCTTC | CASSQAGVLYNEQFF
NA | TRBJ2-6 | TRBV7-9 | NA | TGTGCCAGCAGTCTCTGGCTCTCTGGGGCCAACGTCCTGACTTTC | CASSLWLSGANVLTF
NA | TRBJ1-5 | TRBV28 | NA | TGTGCCAGCACTCCCCTCCGGGGGCCCCAGCATTTT | CASTPLRGPQHF
TRBD2 | TRBJ2-1 | TRBV5-1 | NA | TGCGCCAGCAGCGCGGGACTAGCGAGTACCTACAATGAGCAGTTCTTC | CASSAGLASTYNEQFF
NA | TRBJ2-7 | TRBV30 | NA | TGTGCCTGGACCCCAGGGTCCACCTACGAGCAGTACTTC | CAWTPGSTYEQYF
TRBD1 | TRBJ1-2 | TRBV5-1 | NA | TGCGCCAGCAGCCCCAGGACAGGGGGCGCGGGGTATGGCTACACCTTC | CASSPRTGGAGYGYTF
TRBD2 | TRBJ2-1 | TRBV2 | NA | TGTGCCAGCCAACCCGGGACTAGCGCCCAAAATGAGCAGTTCTTC | CASQPGTSAQNEQFF
NA | TRBJ2-2 | TRBV9 | NA | TGTGCCAGCAGCGGACCAGGCTCCACCGGGGAGCTGTTTTTT | CASSGPGSTGELFF
TRBD2 | TRBJ2-2 | TRBV11-3 | NA | TGTGCCAGCAGCTTGGGGGTAGCGGGAACCACCGGGGAGCTGTTTTTT | CASSLGVAGTTGELFF
NA | TRBJ2-7 | TRBV7-9 | NA | TGTGCCAGCAGCTTAGCGGGGAGGCCCGAGCAGTACTTC | CASSLAGRPEQYF
TRBD2 | TRBJ2-3 | TRBV6-9 | few | TGTGCCAGCAGTTTATCTAGCGGCAGCACAGATACGCAGTATTTT | CASSLSSGSTDTQYF
TRBD2 | TRBJ2-5 | TRBV6-6 | NA | TGTGCCAGCAGTTACCCTAGCGGAAAAGAGACCCAGTACTTC | CASSYPSGKETQYF
NA | TRBJ2-7 | TRBV5-6 | NA | TGTGCCAGCAGCTCCCCCAGGATAAATGCGTACGAGCAGTACTTC | CASSSPRINAYEQYF
NA | TRBJ1-5 | TRBV6-5 | few | TGTGCCAGCAAAATCCAGGGGAATAGCAATCAGCCCCAGCATTTT | CASKIQGNSNQPQHF
TRBD2 | TRBJ2-1 | TRBV5-4 | NA | TGTGCCAGCAGGCCTGGGACTAGCGGGAGGGCTCGGGACAATGAGCAGTTCTTC | CASRPGTSGRARDNEQFF
NA | TRBJ1-3 | TRBV5-1 | NA | TGCGCCTCCTCAGGGTTGGCGAGCTCTGGAAACACCATATATTTT | CASSGLASSGNTIYF
TRBD2 | TRBJ2-3 | TRBV19 | NA | TGTGCCAGTAGCATCACCTTAGCGGGAGGTGGAGATACGCAGTATTTT | CASSITLAGGGDTQYF
NA | TRBJ1-1 | TRBV7-6 | NA | TGTGCCAGCAGCCCTCGTCTGGGGGGGGACACTGAAGCTTTCTTT | CASSPRLGGDTEAFF
NA | TRBJ2-3 | TRBV27 | once | TGTGCCAGCAGTCTGAGCGCGGGTACGCAGTATTTT | CASSLSAGTQYF
TRBD2 | TRBJ2-5 | TRBV9 | NA | TGTGCCAGCAGCGGGGGAGGGGTCGCCGGGGGAGCCCAGTACTTC | CASSGGGVAGGAQYF
TRBD1 | TRBJ1-4 | TRBV7-9 | few | TGCGCCAGCAGCCAAGATCTTGGGACAGGGGTTGAAAAACTGTTTTTT | CASSQDLGTGVEKLFF
TRBD1 | TRBJ2-3 | TRBV28 | NA | TGTGCCAGCAGTCGTGGGACAGGGAGTAGCACAGATACGCAGTATTTT | CASSRGTGSSTDTQYF
TRBD2 | TRBJ2-7 | TRBV7-9 | NA | TGTGCCAGCAGCCTTCAGCGGGAGGGCGACGACGAGCAGTACTTC | CASSLQREGDDEQYF
NA | TRBJ2-7 | TRBV6-1 | NA | TGTGCCAGCAGCCACTACGAGCAGTACTTC | CASSHYEQYF
NA | TRBJ2-5 | TRBV5-6 | NA | TGTGCCAGCAGCTTGGGGTCAGGGGTTGGGGAGACCCAGTACTTC | CASSLGSGVGETQYF
NA | TRBJ1-1 | TRBV7-9 | few | TGTGCCAGCAACCTAATGGAGGGAGGAGACACTGAAGCTTTCTTT | CASNLMEGGDTEAFF
TRBD2 | TRBJ2-1 | TRBV7-9 | NA | TGTGCCAGCAGCTTAAAGATCAGCGGGATCTACAATGAGCAGTTCTTC | CASSLKISGIYNEQFF
NA | TRBJ2-5 | TRBV7-2 | NA | TGTGCCAGCAGCTTAGGCCCCAGGGAAGAGACCCAGTACTTC | CASSLGPREETQYF
NA | TRBJ2-6 | TRBV6-5 | NA | NA | CASSYGVGSGANVPTF
TRBD2 | TRBJ2-5 | TRBV4-1 | NA | TGCGCCAGCAGCTGGGGGACTAGCGGGAGCTATCAAGAGACCCAGTACTTC | CASSWGTSGSYQETQYF
NA | TRBJ2-5 | TRBV5-4 | NA | TGTGCCAGCAGCTATAACCCTAGGAGCATCGAGACCCAGTACTTC | CASSYNPRSIETQYF
NA | TRBJ1-2 | TRBV28 | NA | TGTGCCAGCAGCTTCCCCGCAGGGGCGGTAAGGATGACGGCTCGCTACACCTTC | CASSFPAGAVRMTARYTF
NA | TRBJ1-3 | TRBV7-2 | NA | TGTGCCAGCAGTAATATCGACAGGGGAAACACCATATATTTT | CASSNIDRGNTIYF
NA | TRBJ2-3 | TRBV5-1 | few | TGCGCCAGCAGCGGAGTAGATACGCAGTATTTT | CASSGVDTQYF
TRBD2 | TRBJ2-7 | TRBV25-1 | once | TGTGCCAGCTCACCATCTAGCGGGGGTTCCTACGAGCAGTACTTC | CASSPSSGGSYEQYF
TRBD2 | TRBJ2-1 | TRBV5-1 | few | TGCGCCAGCAGCTTGGAGGCGACTAGCCCATACAATGAGCAGTTCTTC | CASSLEATSPYNEQFF
NA | TRBJ2-7 | TRBV4-2 | NA | TGTGCCAGCAGCCAGGGCGACAGTCCCTACGAGCAGTACTTC | CASSQGDSPYEQYF
TRBD2 | TRBJ2-5 | TRBV7-9 | NA | TGTGCCAGCAGCTCGAGAGGACTAGCGGGAGTCGGGGAGACCCAGTACTTC | CASSSRGLAGVGETQYF